Listed below are T cell receptor beta chains from one sample, sequenced in a study of cytomegalovirus exposure and HLA in healthy donors. TCRdb's table, derived via immunoSEQ multiplex PCR, lists solely in-frame clones and lacks some. The data contain some 180,000 clones, around a tenth of them singletons. The specimen sequenced was PBMCs. These receptor sequences come from a woman aged 30 to 39 in good health and CMV-seropositive. Both conserved end residues are part of each CDR3. The order of the fields is CDR3 length, clone size, J gene, D gene, V gene, CDR3 DNA, CDR3 protein. D genes are given only for firm matches. Rows may omit the clone size; those that give it use once, few, many or a size class.

14	few	TRBJ1-2	.	TRBV19	TGTGCCAGTAGTATGCTAAGGGGTCTGACCGACTACACCTTC	CASSMLRGLTDYTF
15	few	TRBJ2-1	TRBD2	TRBV9	TGTGCCAGCAGCGTAGTCCCGGGAGGGCTTGATGAGCAGTTCTTC	CASSVVPGGLDEQFF
14	.	TRBJ2-7	TRBD2	TRBV11-2	TGTGCCAGCACCCAGCGGGGGAGCTCCTACGAGCAGTACTTC	CASTQRGSSYEQYF
17	.	TRBJ2-1	.	TRBV25-1	TGTGCCAGCAGTGAATCAAAGGGACTGAGCTCCTACAATGAGCAGTTCTTC	CASSESKGLSSYNEQFF
17	few	TRBJ2-1	TRBD2	TRBV4-1	TGCGCCAGCAGCCAAGTAGTAGCGGGAGGCTCCTACAATGAGCAGTTCTTC	CASSQVVAGGSYNEQFF
16	.	TRBJ2-7	TRBD2	TRBV5-1	TGCGCCAGCAGCTTGGAGGCGCTAGCGGGGACCTACGAGCAGTACTTC	CASSLEALAGTYEQYF
14	few	TRBJ2-7	TRBD1	TRBV5-1	TGCGCCAGCAGCTTCAGGGACAGGGAGTACGAGCAGTACTTC	CASSFRDREYEQYF
15	few	TRBJ1-4	TRBD1	TRBV5-1	TGCGCCAGCAGCGATGGGACAGCAACTAATGAAAAACTGTTTTTT	CASSDGTATNEKLFF
15	few	TRBJ2-1	.	TRBV5-1	TGCGCCAGCAAAGAGACGGGGGTTTCCTACAATGAGCAGTTCTTC	CASKETGVSYNEQFF
14	few	TRBJ2-3	.	TRBV7-9	TGTGCCAGCAGCTTGTCCCGTCCCACAGATACGCAGTATTTT	CASSLSRPTDTQYF
14	few	TRBJ1-5	TRBD1	TRBV19	TGTGCCAGTAGTACTAGGACAGGGCATCAGCCCCAGCATTTT	CASSTRTGHQPQHF
16	medium-sized	TRBJ2-7	TRBD1	TRBV29-1	TGCAGCGTTGATTTCAGGGGGAGTGCGGGTTCCTACGAGCAGTACTTC	CSVDFRGSAGSYEQYF
15	.	TRBJ2-3	TRBD1	TRBV5-1	TGCGCCAGCAGCTCGACAGGGGGCTGGACAGATACGCAGTATTTT	CASSSTGGWTDTQYF
13	.	TRBJ1-1	.	TRBV5-1	TGCGCCAGCAGCTTGGAACAGATAACTGAAGCTTTCTTT	CASSLEQITEAFF
15	few	TRBJ2-5	TRBD2	TRBV5-1	TGCGCCAGCAGCTTGACTAGCGTGGGAAAAGAGACCCAGTACTTC	CASSLTSVGKETQYF
15	.	TRBJ2-7	.	TRBV5-1	TGCGCCAGCAAACGAATTTGGGGCCTCGAGGACGAGCAGTACTTC	CASKRIWGLEDEQYF
11	few	TRBJ1-2	.	TRBV7-9	TGTGCCAGCAGCTTACAGTATGGCTACACCTTC	CASSLQYGYTF
12	.	TRBJ2-7	.	TRBV6-5	TGTGCCAGCAGCCCCCCTCGCGGCGAGCAGTACTTC	CASSPPRGEQYF
14	.	TRBJ2-1	.	TRBV18	TGTGCCAGCTCACCGGATCAGGCATCCAATGAGCAGTTCTTC	CASSPDQASNEQFF
11	few	TRBJ2-5	.	TRBV29-1	TGCAGCGTTGTTGGAGGAGAGACCCAGTACTTC	CSVVGGETQYF
13	few	TRBJ1-2	.	TRBV5-8	TGTGCCAGCAGCATCCAGGGACTCTATGGCTACACCTTC	CASSIQGLYGYTF
14	few	TRBJ1-3	TRBD1	TRBV2	TGTGCCAGCAGGGGACAGCTCTCTGGAAACACCATATATTTT	CASRGQLSGNTIYF
16	.	TRBJ1-2	.	TRBV7-9	TGTGCAAGCAGCTTAGCATCCGGGGGGAGTAACTATGGCTACACCTTC	CASSLASGGSNYGYTF
14	few	TRBJ2-1	.	TRBV2	TGTGCCAGCAGTTTGGAGAGCTCCTACAATGAGCAGTTCTTC	CASSLESSYNEQFF
15	few	TRBJ1-2	.	TRBV27	TGTGCCAGCAGTTTATCAACTGGGACACCCTATGGCTACACCTTC	CASSLSTGTPYGYTF
12	few	TRBJ1-2	TRBD1	TRBV7-9	TGTGCCAGCGAAGAGGGGGCGGCTGGCTACACCTTC	CASEEGAAGYTF
15	.	TRBJ2-1	TRBD1	TRBV4-1	TGCGCCAGCAGCCCCCGGGACAGGGTAATCGATGAGCAGTTCTTC	CASSPRDRVIDEQFF
15	.	TRBJ2-7	TRBD2	TRBV9	TGTGCCAGCAGCGTAGGACTAGCGGGTACCTACGAGCAGTACTTC	CASSVGLAGTYEQYF
15	few	TRBJ1-4	.	TRBV18	TGTGCCAGCTCACCAGTGACGGGACTAAATGAAAAACTGTTTTTT	CASSPVTGLNEKLFF
14	few	TRBJ1-2	TRBD1	TRBV10-3	TGCGCCATCAGTACCGGACAGGGGAACTATGGCTACACCTTC	CAISTGQGNYGYTF
14	few	TRBJ1-1	.	TRBV7-3	TGTGCCAGCAGCCTTCGGGGGGCCCACACTGAAGCTTTCTTT	CASSLRGAHTEAFF
15	.	TRBJ2-7	.	TRBV5-6	TGTGCCAGCAGCTTGGACAGGACGAACCCCTACGAGCAGTACTTC	CASSLDRTNPYEQYF
17	few	TRBJ1-4	TRBD1	TRBV30	TGTGCCTGGAGTTCCCTAACCCCAGGGGGCCCGAATGAAAAACTGTTTTTT	CAWSSLTPGGPNEKLFF
16	.	TRBJ2-3	TRBD1	TRBV27	TGTGCCAGCAGTCCTACTCCGGGACAGGGTGTGGATACGCAGTATTTT	CASSPTPGQGVDTQYF
15	few	TRBJ2-5	TRBD1	TRBV7-3	TGTGCCAGCACCCCACAGGGGCCCCTCCAAGAGACCCAGTACTTC	CASTPQGPLQETQYF
15	.	TRBJ1-5	.	TRBV5-4	TGTGCCAGCAGGGGCGGGAAAGCTAGCAATCAGCCCCAGCATTTT	CASRGGKASNQPQHF
18	few	TRBJ2-5	TRBD2	TRBV15	TGTGCCACCAGCAGAGTGCTCACTAGCGGGAGGGCCGGGGAGACCCAGTACTTC	CATSRVLTSGRAGETQYF